This TCR beta chain appears in the sequencing data of a study of cytomegalovirus exposure and HLA in healthy donors. Study background: There were approximately 81 million unique TCRs (from HLA-typed donors) in an early data release.

Study-wide findings and caveats: What TCR beta sequences reportedly achieved was accurate prediction of HLA-A and HLA-B alleles in most subjects.

There are a few counts of this clone. Its antigen is still unknown. The PCR made use of 60 Vbeta and 13 Jbeta primers. Method: immunoSEQ multiplex PCR; TCRdb's copy keeps in-frame clones and lacks some. This table holds some 160,000 clones, 55% to 85% found once. The V segment lost 4 bases and the J segment 3 bases; nucleotides outside the gene matches: 6. Germline CDR1 MRHNA, CDR2 SNTAGT. This CDR3 has 16 residues. This clonotype was obtained from a man aged 35 to 55 in good health and CMV-seronegative. This sequence joins TRBV6-4 and TRBJ2-2, with 9 nucleotides matching TRBD2. Source material: PBMCs. In nucleotides, the CDR3 is TGTGCCAGCAGTGTGACCCTAGCGGGATACACCGGGGAGCTGTTTTTT. Amino acid sequence: CASSVTLAGYTGELFF.